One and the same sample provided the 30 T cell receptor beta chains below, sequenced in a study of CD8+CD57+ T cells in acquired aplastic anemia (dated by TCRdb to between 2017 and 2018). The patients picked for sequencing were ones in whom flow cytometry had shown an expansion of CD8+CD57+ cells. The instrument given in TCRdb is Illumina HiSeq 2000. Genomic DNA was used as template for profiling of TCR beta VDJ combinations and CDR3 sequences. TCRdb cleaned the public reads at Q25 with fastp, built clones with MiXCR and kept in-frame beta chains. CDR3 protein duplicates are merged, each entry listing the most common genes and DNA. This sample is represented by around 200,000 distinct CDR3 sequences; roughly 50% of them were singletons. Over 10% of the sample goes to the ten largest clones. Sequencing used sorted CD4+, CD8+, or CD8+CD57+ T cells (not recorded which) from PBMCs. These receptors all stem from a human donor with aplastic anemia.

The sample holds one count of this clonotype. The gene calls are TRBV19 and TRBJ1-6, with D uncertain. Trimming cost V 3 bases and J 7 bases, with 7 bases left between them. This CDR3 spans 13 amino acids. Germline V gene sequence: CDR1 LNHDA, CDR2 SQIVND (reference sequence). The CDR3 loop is CASSIVGNSPLHF. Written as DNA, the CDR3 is TGTGCCAGTAGTATCGTCGGGAATTCACCCCTCCACTTT.

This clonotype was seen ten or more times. This CDR3 is CASSTHALGDQPQHF. CDR3 in DNA: TGTGCCAGCAGTACACATGCCCTGGGGGATCAGCCCCAGCATTTT. V usage is TRBV7-2 and J usage is TRBJ1-5; possible D gene TRBD1, 5 bases. CDR1 is SGHTA and CDR2 is FQGNSA in the germline V gene. The ends were cut back, 6 bases at V and 5 bases at J, with 17 bases in the middle. The CDR3 extends over 15 amino acids.

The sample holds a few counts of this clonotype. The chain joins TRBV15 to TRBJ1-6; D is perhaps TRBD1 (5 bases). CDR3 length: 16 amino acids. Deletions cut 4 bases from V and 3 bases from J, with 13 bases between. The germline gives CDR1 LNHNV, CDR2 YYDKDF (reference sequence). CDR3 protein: CATSTLGGYYNSPLHF. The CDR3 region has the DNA TGTGCCACCAGCACCCTCGGGGGTTACTATAATTCACCCCTCCACTTT.

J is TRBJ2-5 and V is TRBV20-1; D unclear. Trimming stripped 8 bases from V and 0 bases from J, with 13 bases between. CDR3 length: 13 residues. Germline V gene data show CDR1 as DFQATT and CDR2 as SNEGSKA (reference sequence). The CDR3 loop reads CSTSLQYQETQYF. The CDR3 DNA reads TGCAGTACCAGCCTACAGTACCAAGAGACCCAGTACTTC.

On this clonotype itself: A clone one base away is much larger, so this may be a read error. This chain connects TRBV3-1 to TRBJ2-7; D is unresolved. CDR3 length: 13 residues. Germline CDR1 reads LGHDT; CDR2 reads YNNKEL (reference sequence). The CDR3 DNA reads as TGTGCCAGCAGCCAAGAAATGGGCTACGAGCAGCACTTC. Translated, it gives CASSQEMGYEQHF.

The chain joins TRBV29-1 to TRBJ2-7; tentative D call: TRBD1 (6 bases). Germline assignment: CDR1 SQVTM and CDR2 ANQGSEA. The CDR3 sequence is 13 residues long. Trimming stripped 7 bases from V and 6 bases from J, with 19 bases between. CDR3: CSAGTSRQAEQYF. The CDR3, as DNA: TGCAGCGCCGGGACATCAAGGCAGGCCGAGCAGTACTTC.

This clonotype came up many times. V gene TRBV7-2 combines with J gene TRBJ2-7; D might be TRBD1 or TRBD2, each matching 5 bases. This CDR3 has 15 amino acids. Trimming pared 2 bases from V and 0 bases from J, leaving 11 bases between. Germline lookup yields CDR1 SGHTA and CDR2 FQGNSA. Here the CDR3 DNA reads TGTGCCAGCAGCTTAACTTGGGGGAGCTCCTACGAGCAGTACTTC. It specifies CASSLTWGSSYEQYF.

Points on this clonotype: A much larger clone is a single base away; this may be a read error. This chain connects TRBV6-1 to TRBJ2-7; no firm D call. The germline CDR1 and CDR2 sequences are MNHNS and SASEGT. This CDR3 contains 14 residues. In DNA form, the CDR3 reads TGTGCCAGCAGCGAATTAGGTAGCTCCTACGAGCAGCACTTC. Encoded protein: CASSELGSSYEQHF.

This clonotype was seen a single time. CDR3 bases: TGTGCCAGCAAAGGCGGGGGGGCCTCCTACAATGAGCAGTTCTTC. Its translation is CASKGGGASYNEQFF. This chain uses TRBV28 with TRBJ2-1; 9 bases line up with TRBD2. Unmatched junction bases numbered 4, after V lost 7 bases and J lost 0 bases. Germline-derived CDR1 and CDR2 are MDHEN and SYDVKM. The CDR3 has 15 residues.

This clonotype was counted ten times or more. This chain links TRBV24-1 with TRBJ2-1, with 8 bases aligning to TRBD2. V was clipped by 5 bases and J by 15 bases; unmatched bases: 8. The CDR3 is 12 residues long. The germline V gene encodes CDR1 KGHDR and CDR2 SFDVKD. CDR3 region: CATSGPTGGGFF. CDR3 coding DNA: TGTGCCACCAGTGGACCCACCGGGGGGGGGTTCTTC.

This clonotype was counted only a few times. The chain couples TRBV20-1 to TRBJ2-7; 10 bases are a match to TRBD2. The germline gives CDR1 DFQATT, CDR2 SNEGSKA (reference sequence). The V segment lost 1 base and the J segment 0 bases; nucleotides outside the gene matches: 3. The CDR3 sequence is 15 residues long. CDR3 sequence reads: CSARGTSGDSYEQYF. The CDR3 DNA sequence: TGCAGTGCTAGAGGTACTAGCGGGGACTCCTACGAGCAGTACTTC.

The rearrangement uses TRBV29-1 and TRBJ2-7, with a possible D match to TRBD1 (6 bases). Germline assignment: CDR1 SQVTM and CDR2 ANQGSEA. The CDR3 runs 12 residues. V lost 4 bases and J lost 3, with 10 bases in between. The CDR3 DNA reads TGCAGCGTTGTAGGACAGAACTACGAGCAGTACTTC. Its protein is CSVVGQNYEQYF.

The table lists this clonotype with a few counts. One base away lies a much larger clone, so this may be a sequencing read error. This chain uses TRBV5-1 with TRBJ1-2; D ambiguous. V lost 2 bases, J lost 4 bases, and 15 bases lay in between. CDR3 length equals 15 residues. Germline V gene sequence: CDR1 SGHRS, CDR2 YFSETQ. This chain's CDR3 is CASSFGQASSYGYTF. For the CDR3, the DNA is TGCGCCAGCAGCTTTGGCCAGGCTAGTAGCTATGGCTACACCTTC.

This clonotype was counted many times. The CDR3 bases are TGTGCCAGCAGGACTCGGGGGACGACCTACGAGCAGTACTTC. Protein: CASRTRGTTYEQYF. The rearrangement uses TRBV2 and TRBJ2-7; D is possibly TRBD2 (6 bases). There are 14 residues in the CDR3. Trimming shortened V by 6 bases and J by 2 bases, and 14 bases separated the two germline ends. The germline V gene encodes CDR1 SNHLY and CDR2 FYNNEI.

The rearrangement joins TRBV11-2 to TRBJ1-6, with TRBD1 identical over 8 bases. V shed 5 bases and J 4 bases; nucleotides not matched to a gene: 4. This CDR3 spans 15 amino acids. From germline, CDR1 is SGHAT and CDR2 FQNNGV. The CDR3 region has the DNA TGTGCCAGCAGCCCACGACAGGGGTATAATTCACCCCTCCACTTT. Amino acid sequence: CASSPRQGYNSPLHF.

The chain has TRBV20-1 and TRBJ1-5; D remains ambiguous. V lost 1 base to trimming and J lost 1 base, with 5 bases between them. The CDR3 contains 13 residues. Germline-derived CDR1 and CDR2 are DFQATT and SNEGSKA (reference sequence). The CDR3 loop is CSARVNSNQPQHF. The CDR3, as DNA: TGCAGTGCTAGAGTAAACAGCAATCAGCCCCAGCATTTT.

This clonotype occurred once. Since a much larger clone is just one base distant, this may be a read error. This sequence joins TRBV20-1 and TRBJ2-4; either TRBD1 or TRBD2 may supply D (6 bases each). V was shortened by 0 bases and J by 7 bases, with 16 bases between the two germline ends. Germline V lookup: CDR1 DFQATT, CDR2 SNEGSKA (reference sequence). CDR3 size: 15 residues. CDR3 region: CSARDWGAEWNIQYF. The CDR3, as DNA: TGCAGTGCTAGAGATTGGGGGGCAGAGTGGAACATTCAGTACTTC.

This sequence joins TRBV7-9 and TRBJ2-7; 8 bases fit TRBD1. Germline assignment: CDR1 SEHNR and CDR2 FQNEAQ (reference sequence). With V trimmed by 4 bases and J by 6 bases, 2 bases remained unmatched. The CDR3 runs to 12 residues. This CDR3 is CASSWTGPEQYF. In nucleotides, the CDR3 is TGTGCCAGCAGCTGGACAGGGCCCGAGCAGTACTTC.

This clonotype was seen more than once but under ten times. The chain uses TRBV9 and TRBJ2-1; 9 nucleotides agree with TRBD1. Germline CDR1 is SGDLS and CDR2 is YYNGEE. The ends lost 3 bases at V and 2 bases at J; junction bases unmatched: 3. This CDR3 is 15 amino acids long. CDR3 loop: CASSEDRGTYNEQFF. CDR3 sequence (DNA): TGTGCCAGCAGCGAGGACAGGGGAACCTACAATGAGCAGTTCTTC.

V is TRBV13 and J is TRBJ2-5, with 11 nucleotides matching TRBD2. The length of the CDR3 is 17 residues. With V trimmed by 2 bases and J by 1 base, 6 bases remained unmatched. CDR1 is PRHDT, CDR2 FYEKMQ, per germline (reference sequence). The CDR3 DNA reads TGTGCCAGCAGCTTAATGACTAGCGGGGCTCTCCAAGAGACCCAGTACTTC. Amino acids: CASSLMTSGALQETQYF.

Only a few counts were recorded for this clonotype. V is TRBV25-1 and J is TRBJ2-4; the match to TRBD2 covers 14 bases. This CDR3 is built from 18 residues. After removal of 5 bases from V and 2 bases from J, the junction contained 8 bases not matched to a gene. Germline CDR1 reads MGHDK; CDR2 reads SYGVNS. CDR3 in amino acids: CASSSQTSGGVTKNIQYF. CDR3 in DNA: TGTGCCAGCAGTTCCCAGACTAGCGGGGGGGTGACCAAAAACATTCAGTACTTC.

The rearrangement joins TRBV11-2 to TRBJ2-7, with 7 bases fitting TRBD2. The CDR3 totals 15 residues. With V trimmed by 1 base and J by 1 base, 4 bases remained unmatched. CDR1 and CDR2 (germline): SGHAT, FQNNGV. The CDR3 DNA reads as TGTGCCAGCAGCTTAGGGACTAGAGCTTCCTACGAGCAGTACTTC. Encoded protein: CASSLGTRASYEQYF.

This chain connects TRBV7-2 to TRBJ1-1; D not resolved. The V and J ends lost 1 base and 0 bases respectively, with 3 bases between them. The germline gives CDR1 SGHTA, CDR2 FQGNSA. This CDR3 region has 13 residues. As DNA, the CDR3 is TGTGCCAGCAGCTTAGTGATGAACACTGAAGCTTTCTTT. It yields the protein CASSLVMNTEAFF.

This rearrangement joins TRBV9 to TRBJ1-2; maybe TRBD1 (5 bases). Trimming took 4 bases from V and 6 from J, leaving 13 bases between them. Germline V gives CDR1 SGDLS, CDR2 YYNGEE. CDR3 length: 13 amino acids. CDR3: CASSTRLGDGYTF. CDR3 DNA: TGTGCCAGCAGCACACGGTTAGGGGATGGCTACACCTTC. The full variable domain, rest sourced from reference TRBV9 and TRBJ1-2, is DSGVTQTPKHLITATGQRVTLRCSPRSGDLSVYWYQQSLDQGLQFLIQYYNGEERAKGNILERFSAQQFPDLHSELNLSSLELGDSALYFCASSTRLGDGYTFGSGTRLTVV.

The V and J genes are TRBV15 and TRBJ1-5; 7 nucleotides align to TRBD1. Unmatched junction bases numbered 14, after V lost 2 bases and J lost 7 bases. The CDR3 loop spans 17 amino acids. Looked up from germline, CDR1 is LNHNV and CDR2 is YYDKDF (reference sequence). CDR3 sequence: CATSRTVDRVGEQPQHF. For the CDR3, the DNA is TGTGCCACCAGCAGAACAGTCGACAGGGTCGGTGAACAGCCCCAGCATTTT.

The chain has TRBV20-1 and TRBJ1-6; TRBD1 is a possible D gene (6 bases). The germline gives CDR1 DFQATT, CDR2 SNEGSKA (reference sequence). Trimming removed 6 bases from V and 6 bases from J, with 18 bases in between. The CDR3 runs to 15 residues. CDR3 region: CSAPEWGHPNSPLHF. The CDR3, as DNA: TGCAGTGCCCCGGAGTGGGGGCACCCTAATTCACCCCTCCACTTT.

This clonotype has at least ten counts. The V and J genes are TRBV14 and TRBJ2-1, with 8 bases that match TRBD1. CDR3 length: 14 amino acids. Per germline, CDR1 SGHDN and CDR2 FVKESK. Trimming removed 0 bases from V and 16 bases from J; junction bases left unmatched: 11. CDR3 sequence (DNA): TGTGCCAGCAGCCAAGACCAACCGTCCAGGGGGCACTTCTTC. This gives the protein CASSQDQPSRGHFF.

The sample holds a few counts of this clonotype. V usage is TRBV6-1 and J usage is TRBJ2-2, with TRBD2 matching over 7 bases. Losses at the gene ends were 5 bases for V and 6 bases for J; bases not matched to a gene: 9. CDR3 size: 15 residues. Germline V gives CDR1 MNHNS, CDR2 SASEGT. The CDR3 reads CASSLSGVVAGELFF. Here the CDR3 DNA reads TGTGCCAGCAGTCTAAGCGGGGTGGTGGCCGGGGAGCTGTTTTTT.

The CDR3 nucleotides are TGTGCCAGCAGCCAAGACATTGGAAACACCATATATTTT. It specifies CASSQDIGNTIYF. This sequence joins TRBV3-1 and TRBJ1-3; D not certain. In germline, CDR1 is LGHDT, CDR2 YNNKEL (reference sequence). This CDR3 is 13 amino acids long. Trimming pared 0 bases from V and 3 bases from J, leaving 3 bases between. The full variable domain, with the rest looked up from reference TRBV3-1 and TRBJ1-3, is DTAVSQTPKYLVTQMGNDKSIKCEQNLGHDTMYWYKQDSKKFLKIMFSYNNKELIINETVPNRFSPKSPDKAHLNLHINSLELGDSAVYFCASSQDIGNTIYFGEGSWLTVV.

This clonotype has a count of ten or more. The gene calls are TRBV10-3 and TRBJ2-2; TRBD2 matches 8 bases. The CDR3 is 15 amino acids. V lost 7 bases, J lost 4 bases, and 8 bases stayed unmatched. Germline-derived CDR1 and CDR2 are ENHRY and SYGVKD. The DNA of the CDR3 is TGTGCCATCAATTCGGCGGGAGGAAGCACCGGGGAGCTGTTTTTT. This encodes CAINSAGGSTGELFF.